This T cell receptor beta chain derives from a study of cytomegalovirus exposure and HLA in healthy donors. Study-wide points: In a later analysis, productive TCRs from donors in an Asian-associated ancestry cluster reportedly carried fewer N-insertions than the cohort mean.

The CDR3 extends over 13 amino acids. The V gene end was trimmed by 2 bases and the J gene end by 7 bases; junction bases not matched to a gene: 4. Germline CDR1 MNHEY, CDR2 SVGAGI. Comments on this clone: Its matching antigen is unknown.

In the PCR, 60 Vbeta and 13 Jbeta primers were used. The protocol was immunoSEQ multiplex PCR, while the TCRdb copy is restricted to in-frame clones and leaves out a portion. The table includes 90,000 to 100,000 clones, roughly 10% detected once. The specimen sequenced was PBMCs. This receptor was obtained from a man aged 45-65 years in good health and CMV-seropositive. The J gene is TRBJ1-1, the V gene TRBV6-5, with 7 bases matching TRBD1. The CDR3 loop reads CASSYGQAYEAFF. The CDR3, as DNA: TGTGCCAGCAGTTACGGACAGGCTTATGAAGCTTTCTTT.